This is a list of T cell receptor beta chains from one sample in a study of cytomegalovirus exposure and HLA in healthy donors. Sequencing used immunoSEQ multiplex PCR; TCRdb keeps in-frame clones, though not all of them. The sample contains 68,000 or so clones, approximately 96% of which appear only once. Sequencing was done on a sample of PBMCs. The receptors were gathered from a man between 18 and 35 years old in good health and CMV-seronegative. Both conserved end residues are part of each CDR3. The order of the fields is clone size, V gene, J gene, D gene, CDR3 DNA, CDR3 protein. The D gene is left open where the match is weak. A clone size is listed for some rows: how often the clone was seen (once, few, many), or a class if it is expanded.

clone size: .
V gene: TRBV10-3
J gene: TRBJ2-7
D gene: .
CDR3 DNA: TGTGCCATCAGTGAAAGGGGCCCCTCCTACGAGCAGTACTTC
CDR3 protein: CAISERGPSYEQYF

clone size: .
V gene: TRBV4-2
J gene: TRBJ1-4
D gene: TRBD1
CDR3 DNA: TGTGCCAGCAGCCAAGAAGCCTGGACAGGGGGCGCACGGGAAAAACTGTTTTTT
CDR3 protein: CASSQEAWTGGAREKLFF

clone size: .
V gene: TRBV28
J gene: TRBJ1-5
D gene: TRBD1
CDR3 DNA: TGTGCCAGCACCTCGGGACAGGGCCTCCTTAGCAATCAGCCCCAGCATTTT
CDR3 protein: CASTSGQGLLSNQPQHF

clone size: .
V gene: TRBV7-9
J gene: TRBJ2-3
D gene: .
CDR3 DNA: TGTGCCAGCAGCTTAGGCGCGGTGGCGTCCGATACGCAGTATTTT
CDR3 protein: CASSLGAVASDTQYF

clone size: .
V gene: TRBV5-8
J gene: TRBJ1-2
D gene: TRBD1
CDR3 DNA: TGTGCCAGCAGCTCGGGACAGGGAGGATATGGCTACACCTTC
CDR3 protein: CASSSGQGGYGYTF

clone size: .
V gene: TRBV5-4
J gene: TRBJ2-5
D gene: TRBD2
CDR3 DNA: TGTGCCAGCAGCCCAAGGACTAGCGGGAGTCTGCGAGAGACCCAGTACTTC
CDR3 protein: CASSPRTSGSLRETQYF

clone size: .
V gene: TRBV7-9
J gene: TRBJ1-2
D gene: .
CDR3 DNA: TGTGCCAGCAGCTCACCCAGCCCCACGGGACACGGATATGGCTACACCTTC
CDR3 protein: CASSSPSPTGHGYGYTF

clone size: .
V gene: TRBV27
J gene: TRBJ2-7
D gene: .
CDR3 DNA: TGTGCCAGCAGGGACAGCTACGAGCAGTACTTC
CDR3 protein: CASRDSYEQYF

clone size: .
V gene: TRBV11-1
J gene: TRBJ2-3
D gene: .
CDR3 DNA: TGTGCCAGCAGCTTAGGAGCTTGGCAGACTAGCACAGATACGCAGTATTTT
CDR3 protein: CASSLGAWQTSTDTQYF

clone size: once
V gene: TRBV18
J gene: TRBJ2-3
D gene: TRBD1
CDR3 DNA: TGTGCCAGCTCACCCGACAGGGGGATAGATACGCAGTATTTT
CDR3 protein: CASSPDRGIDTQYF

clone size: .
V gene: TRBV6-5
J gene: TRBJ1-3
D gene: .
CDR3 DNA: TGTGCCAGCGAAACACCGGGGTACTCTGGAAACACCATATATTTT
CDR3 protein: CASETPGYSGNTIYF

clone size: .
V gene: TRBV7-8
J gene: TRBJ2-7
D gene: TRBD2
CDR3 DNA: TGTGCCAGCAGCTTAAGGCAACTAGCGGGATCCCCTACGACTTACGAGCAGTACTTC
CDR3 protein: CASSLRQLAGSPTTYEQYF

clone size: .
V gene: TRBV19
J gene: TRBJ2-3
D gene: .
CDR3 DNA: TGTGCCAGTAGTATAGATACCGCAGGGGATTCCACAGATACGCAGTATTTT
CDR3 protein: CASSIDTAGDSTDTQYF

clone size: .
V gene: TRBV11-3
J gene: TRBJ2-7
D gene: .
CDR3 DNA: TGTGCCAGCAGCCATAGCGTGTCGATCTACGAGCAGTACTTC
CDR3 protein: CASSHSVSIYEQYF

clone size: .
V gene: TRBV11-2
J gene: TRBJ1-2
D gene: .
CDR3 DNA: TGTGCCAGCAGCTTAGATCAAACAGGAGCTAACTATGGCTACACCTTC
CDR3 protein: CASSLDQTGANYGYTF

clone size: .
V gene: TRBV11-2
J gene: TRBJ2-1
D gene: TRBD1
CDR3 DNA: TGTGCCAGCAGCTCGACAGGGGTCTCCTACAATGAGCAGTTCTTC
CDR3 protein: CASSSTGVSYNEQFF

clone size: .
V gene: TRBV21-1
J gene: TRBJ2-6
D gene: .
CDR3 DNA: TGTGCCAGCAGCAAAGCGCTAGCAGGGGGCGTCTCTGGGGCCAACGTCCTGACTTTC
CDR3 protein: CASSKALAGGVSGANVLTF

clone size: .
V gene: TRBV6-4
J gene: TRBJ2-3
D gene: TRBD1
CDR3 DNA: TGTGCCAGCAGTGAAAAGGGGGCAACAGATACGCAGTATTTT
CDR3 protein: CASSEKGATDTQYF

clone size: .
V gene: TRBV5-1
J gene: TRBJ2-1
D gene: TRBD2
CDR3 DNA: TGCGCCAGCAGCTGGGGCGGAGCGGGGTCCTACAATGAGCAGTTCTTC
CDR3 protein: CASSWGGAGSYNEQFF

clone size: .
V gene: TRBV29-1
J gene: TRBJ2-1
D gene: .
CDR3 DNA: TGCAGCGTTAATGTTAGGGACTCCGACTCCTACAATGAGCAGTTCTTC
CDR3 protein: CSVNVRDSDSYNEQFF

clone size: .
V gene: TRBV16
J gene: TRBJ1-2
D gene: .
CDR3 DNA: TGTGCCAGCAGCCGGGGGGGGAATGGCTACACCTTC
CDR3 protein: CASSRGGNGYTF

clone size: .
V gene: TRBV6-5
J gene: TRBJ1-6
D gene: TRBD1
CDR3 DNA: TGTGCCAGCAGCCTGTCGGGGACAGGGCGATCACCCCTCCACTTT
CDR3 protein: CASSLSGTGRSPLHF

clone size: .
V gene: TRBV6-5
J gene: TRBJ2-7
D gene: TRBD2
CDR3 DNA: TGTGCCAGCAGTTACGGACTAGCGGGATCCGACGAGCAGTACTTC
CDR3 protein: CASSYGLAGSDEQYF